This T cell receptor (beta chain) stems from a study of T cell changes during pregnancy in multiple sclerosis. Profiled with immunoSEQ multiplex PCR; TCRdb holds only in-frame clones, not every one. The sample contains about 36,000 clones, about 92% of which appear only once. This clone was seen just once. The source is a female donor with multiple sclerosis, enrolled in a pregnancy study. The sample here was CD4+ T cells from peripheral blood mononuclear cells, taken in the first trimester of pregnancy.

This CDR3 reads CASSLGVAGGARTEAFF. The CDR3 DNA is TGTGCCAGCAGCTTAGGGGTGGCAGGGGGCGCGCGCACTGAAGCTTTCTTT. The chain carries TRBV7-9 and TRBJ1-1; 8 bases agree with TRBD1. Germline V gene sequence: CDR1 SEHNR, CDR2 FQNEAQ (reference sequence). The CDR3 spans 17 residues. V lost 1 base and J lost 4; bases outside the gene matches: 11.